The clone carrying this T cell receptor (beta chain) has a count of ten or more. Its matching antigen is unknown. Preparation of the TCRbeta library involved a method that used unique molecular identifiers. One entry per CDR3 protein results from TCRdb running MiXCR on the PCR reads. The table records a few hundred thousand distinct CDR3 sequences, 10% to 15% of them present only once. This specimen belongs to a study of T-cell reconstitution after alpha-beta-depleted transplantation in children. General study results and limits: At one year after transplant, newly produced T cells mostly accounted for T-cell counts and diversity. At day 60, the high TCRbeta diversity found in some patients originated from recipient T cells and thymic progenitors that had survived. After transplant, at about two months, alpha-beta T cells were reportedly derived from several hundred expanded graft clones.

The length of the CDR3 is 14 residues. Germline CDR1 MNHNS, CDR2 SASEGT. V was shortened by 2 bases and J by 3 bases, with 8 bases between the two germline ends. The sequence derives from a male patient under 18 who had a stem cell transplant for acute myeloid leukemia, so the T cells may come from the graft donor. The V call is TRBV6-1, the J call TRBJ1-5; a possible D gene is TRBD1 (6 bases). The material was PBMCs, mostly from graft donor cells, obtained 360 days after TCRalphabeta/CD19-depleted stem cell transplant. The CDR3 here is CASSEQGFNQPQHF. The CDR3, as DNA: TGTGCCAGCAGTGAACAGGGGTTCAATCAGCCCCAGCATTTT.